Presented here are 14 T cell receptor beta chains from one specimen sequenced in a study of Ad26.COV2.S vaccination and SARS-CoV-2 variants. Using immunoSEQ multiplex PCR, the repertoire was profiled, and TCRdb retains in-frame clones only, with some absent. Among about 320,000 clones listed, about 86% were seen once. The treatment: 15 to 20 received Ad26.COV2.S at low or high dose, single or two shots; roughly five received placebo; per-sample allocation not given. It was on day 63 after the first vaccine or placebo injection that samples were taken. The specimen comprised peripheral blood, sampled in a trial of Ad26.COV2.S vaccine versus placebo. The receptors come from a person aged 18-65 years who received the Ad26.COV2.S COVID-19 vaccine or a placebo.

This clone was counted a single time. The V call is TRBV3-1 (or the pseudogene TRBV3-2), the J call TRBJ2-5; D unresolved. The CDR3 contains 14 residues. Germline V gene data show CDR1 as LGHDT and CDR2 as YNNKEL (reference sequence). V was pared by 4 bases and J by 0 bases, with 9 bases between. The CDR3 nucleotides are TGTGCCAGCAGCCCGTCGACACACCAAGAGACCCAGTACTTC. This codes for CASSPSTHQETQYF.

This sequence joins TRBV25-1 and TRBJ2-5, with 9 bases matching TRBD1. This CDR3 contains 15 residues. CDR1 MGHDK and CDR2 SYGVNS come from the germline V gene. J lost 4 bases, V lost 5 bases, and 8 bases had no gene match. The CDR3 protein is CASSLYRDRVETQYF. Here the CDR3 DNA reads TGTGCCAGCAGTCTTTACCGGGACAGGGTAGAGACCCAGTACTTC.

The rearrangement uses TRBV5-1 and TRBJ1-1; D call uncertain. This CDR3 has 16 amino acids. The V and J ends lost 5 bases and 5 bases respectively, with 22 bases between them. In germline, CDR1 is SGHRS, CDR2 YFSETQ. Here the CDR3 DNA reads TGCGCCAGCAGTGGAGGGCTGCGACAATTCCGGACTGAAGCTTTCTTT. It is translated as CASSGGLRQFRTEAFF.

This chain connects TRBV5-4 to TRBJ2-3, with D maybe TRBD1 (6 bases). V gave up 0 bases and J gave up 3 bases, with 8 bases separating them. Germline CDR1 SGHNT, CDR2 YYREEE (reference sequence). CDR3 size: 14 residues. The CDR3 bases are TGTGCCAGCAGCTTGGGGGGGCAGACAGATACGCAGTATTTT. It encodes CASSLGGQTDTQYF.

The chain uses TRBV28 and TRBJ2-7, with D unresolved. The CDR3 has 12 amino acids. The V gene's germline CDR1 is MDHEN and CDR2 SYDVKM. V dropped 2 bases and J dropped 3 bases, with 5 bases sitting between them. CDR3 sequence: CASSLAGYEQYF. In DNA form, the CDR3 reads TGTGCCAGCAGTTTAGCCGGCTACGAGCAGTACTTC.

The chain couples TRBV5-1 to TRBJ2-7; TRBD1 is a possible D gene (6 bases). The CDR3 has 15 residues. Germline CDR1 SGHRS, CDR2 YFSETQ. V dropped 4 bases and J dropped 0 bases, with 14 bases sitting between them. The CDR3 coding sequence is TGCGCCAGCAGCGGATCAGGGGCCCACTCCTACGAGCAGTACTTC. Translating it yields CASSGSGAHSYEQYF. The whole variable domain, filled in from reference TRBV5-1 and TRBJ2-7, reads KAGVTQTPRYLIKTRGQQVTLSCSPISGHRSVSWYQQTPGQGLQFLFEYFSETQRNKGNFPGRFSGRQFSNSRSEMNVSTLELGDSALYLCASSGSGAHSYEQYFGPGTRLTVT.

This chain joins TRBV14 and TRBJ2-3, with a possible D match to TRBD2 (5 bases). The V end lost 1 base, the J end lost 4 bases, and 12 bases lay between the germline ends. CDR1 SGHDN and CDR2 FVKESK come from the germline V gene. The CDR3 covers 15 residues. The CDR3 loop is CASSQVWGAPDTQYF. The CDR3 coding sequence is TGTGCCAGCAGCCAAGTGTGGGGAGCACCAGATACGCAGTATTTT.

The chain employs TRBV21-1 and TRBJ1-3. TRBV21-1 is classified as a pseudogene. This CDR3 is 17 amino acids long. CDR3 DNA: TGTGCCAGCAGTCCCAGTCGGCAGCCTCACTCTGGAAACACCATATATTTT. It is translated as CASSPSRQPHSGNTIYF.

The chain is built from TRBV2 and TRBJ1-2; D is ambiguous. The ends were cut back, 3 bases at V and 3 bases at J, with 14 bases in the middle. Germline V gene sequence: CDR1 SNHLY, CDR2 FYNNEI. The CDR3 sequence is 15 residues long. CDR3 sequence reads: CASSERPGIYYGYTF. CDR3 coding DNA: TGTGCCAGCAGTGAGCGCCCGGGGATCTACTATGGCTACACCTTC.

The rearrangement joins TRBV10-3 to TRBJ2-3; no reliable D call. Germline V gene lookup returns CDR1 ENHRY and CDR2 SYGVKD. Trimming removed 2 bases from V and 3 bases from J, with 3 bases in between. CDR3 size: 12 residues. This CDR3 reads CAISEVTDTQYF. The CDR3 bases are TGTGCCATCAGTGAGGTGACAGATACGCAGTATTTT.

The chain is built from TRBV5-5 and TRBJ1-6; D is uncertain. From germline, CDR1 is SGHKS and CDR2 YYEKEE (reference sequence). This CDR3 has 16 amino acids. The germline V and J ends were trimmed by 3 bases and 7 bases, with 17 bases remaining between them. CDR3 amino acids: CASSSDGSAGNSPLHF. The DNA of the CDR3 is TGTGCCAGCAGCTCGGACGGATCGGCGGGGAATTCACCCCTCCACTTT.

The gene calls are TRBV15 and TRBJ2-6; D call uncertain. Trimming removed 0 bases at V and 4 bases at J, with 4 bases between. Per germline, CDR1 LNHNV and CDR2 YYDKDF (reference sequence). The CDR3 contains 14 residues. The CDR3 nucleotides read TGTGCCACCAGCAGAGAGGGCGGGGCCAACGTCCTGACTTTC. Its translation is CATSREGGANVLTF.

This clone was found once. The rearrangement joins TRBV21-1 to TRBJ2-2; the listed D gene, TRBD1, was not tested against the DNA. TRBV21-1 is assigned pseudogene status. This CDR3 region has 14 residues. The CDR3 DNA follows: TGTGCCAGCAGCATCGGACAGAACACCGGGGAGCTGTTTTTT. Protein: CASSIGQNTGELFF.

The chain uses TRBV3-1 (or the pseudogene TRBV3-2) and TRBJ2-7; D not certain. Per germline, CDR1 LGHDT and CDR2 YNNKEL (reference sequence). V was shortened by 4 bases and J by 2 bases, with 12 bases between the two germline ends. The CDR3 has 14 amino acids. The CDR3 region is CASSLFGAPYEQYF. The CDR3 coding sequence is TGTGCCAGCAGCCTATTTGGAGCTCCCTACGAGCAGTACTTC.